Sequencing of this T cell receptor beta chain was carried out in a study of shared clonotypes between healthy human individuals. The CDR3 contains 18 residues. Germline CDR1 LNHNV, CDR2 YYDKDF (reference sequence). A word on this clone: An end of the junction does not agree with germline; a read error may underlie this.

TCRdb's copy holds only in-frame clones and misses some; the assay was immunoSEQ multiplex PCR. This table holds 2,500,000 or so clones, more than 80% found once. The donor cohort consisted entirely of Caucasian adults residing in Nashville, Tennessee. This chain uses TRBV15 with TRBJ2-3; 12 bases line up with TRBD2. Sequencing input: naive CD4+ T cells sorted from blood. Sample subset: CD45RA+ positively selected. The receptor's source is a man aged 18 to 30 in good health. CDR3 protein: CATSGEVLAGGETDTQYF. CDR3 in DNA: TGTGCCACCAGCGGAGAGGTTCTAGCGGGAGGGGAGACAGATACGCAGTATTTT.